One and the same sample provided the 14 T cell receptor beta chains below, sequenced in a study of T cell responses to AZD1222 COVID-19 vaccine. Sequenced by immunoSEQ multiplex PCR; TCRdb stores in-frame clones only, minus some. The data contain about 120,000 clones, less than 95% of them seen just once; the ten biggest clones take up approximately 7.5%. The starting material was peripheral blood, obtained on day 0 of AZD1222 vaccination. These receptors originate from an adult in good health.

The rearrangement links TRBV5-1 to TRBJ2-1, with no clear D. The CDR3 is 15 amino acids. Between the trimmed V and J ends, which lost 2 bases and 4 bases, there was a span of 13 bases. Looked up from germline, CDR1 is SGHRS and CDR2 is YFSETQ. The DNA for the CDR3 is TGCGCCAGCAGCTTAGTCGACTCCCATTACAATGAGCAGTTCTTC. This gives the protein CASSLVDSHYNEQFF.

The chain has TRBV2 and TRBJ1-2; possible D gene TRBD1, 5 bases. Trimming pared 4 bases from V and 2 bases from J, leaving 20 bases between. The CDR3 has 17 amino acids. Germline V gene data show CDR1 as SNHLY and CDR2 as FYNNEI. The CDR3 DNA reads TGTGCCAGCAGTGGGACGGGACTTTCTATTCGGAACTATGGCTACACCTTC. Protein product: CASSGTGLSIRNYGYTF.

The rearrangement joins TRBV12-3 or TRBV12-4 to TRBJ2-3; D gene unclear. Trimming pared 6 bases from V and 3 bases from J, leaving 10 bases between. CDR3 length: 13 amino acids. The CDR3 loop is CASRPSGTDTQYF. The CDR3 bases are TGTGCCAGCAGGCCGTCTGGTACAGATACGCAGTATTTT.

The count of this clone is one. The CDR3, as DNA: TGTGCCAGCAGTGGGGGGACTAGCGGAACCAACCACAATGAGCAGTTCTTC. Translating gives CASSGGTSGTNHNEQFF. This rearrangement joins TRBV6-1 to TRBJ2-1; 11 nucleotides line up with TRBD2. J lost 5 bases, V lost 4 bases, and 10 bases had no gene match. Germline V gene sequence: CDR1 MNHNS, CDR2 SASEGT. CDR3 length: 17 residues.

The V call is TRBV9, the J call TRBJ1-4; D gene uncertain. The CDR3 has 14 residues. Germline V gives CDR1 SGDLS, CDR2 YYNGEE. Trimming took 4 bases from V and 7 from J, leaving 14 bases between them. The DNA of the CDR3 is TGTGCCAGCAGCCTTAGGGAGGTTCGTGAAAAACTGTTTTTT. It encodes CASSLREVREKLFF.

The chain uses TRBV28 and TRBJ2-7; no firm D call. V lost 3 bases, J lost 6 bases, and 9 bases lay in between. Germline assignment: CDR1 MDHEN and CDR2 SYDVKM. The CDR3 contains 12 residues. The CDR3 sequence: CASSFIASEQYF. CDR3 nucleotide sequence: TGTGCCAGCAGTTTCATAGCTAGCGAGCAGTACTTC.

This sequence joins TRBV23-1 and TRBJ1-1, with no clear D. TRBV23-1 has ORF status, its function being uncertain. CDR3 size: 14 residues. V was pared by 4 bases and J by 3 bases, with 12 bases between. The CDR3 nucleotides are TGCGCCAGCAGTCGTCCCTGGGATTACACTGAAGCTTTCTTT. Its protein product is CASSRPWDYTEAFF.

The gene calls are TRBV7-9 and TRBJ2-7; 11 bases agree with TRBD1. From germline, CDR1 is SEHNR and CDR2 FQNEAQ (reference sequence). V lost 5 bases, J lost 5 bases, and 8 bases stayed unmatched. There are 15 residues in the CDR3. The CDR3, as DNA: TGTGCCAGCAGCACAGGGACAGGGGGAATCCACGAGCAGTACTTC. Its translation is CASSTGTGGIHEQYF. Full variable domain (rest looked up from reference TRBV7-9 and TRBJ2-7): DTGVSQNPRHKITKRGQNVTFRCDPISEHNRLYWYRQTLGQGPEFLTYFQNEAQLEKSRLLSDRFSAERPKGSFSTLEIQRTEQGDSAMYLCASSTGTGGIHEQYFGPGTRLTVT.

This clone has only a few counts. V is TRBV11-2 and J is TRBJ1-5; D is undetermined. This CDR3 is 14 amino acids long. Deletions cut 5 bases from V and 2 bases from J, with 10 bases between. Germline V gene lookup returns CDR1 SGHAT and CDR2 FQNNGV. CDR3 nucleotides: TGTGCCAGCAGCGACGGGGTCGGCAATCAGCCCCAGCATTTT. Its translation is CASSDGVGNQPQHF.

This chain uses TRBV9 with TRBJ1-1, with no clear D. V lost 3 bases and J 1 base, leaving 13 bases between the germline ends. This CDR3 region has 15 residues. CDR1 and CDR2 (germline): SGDLS, YYNGEE. The CDR3 sequence: CASSDLMQANTEAFF. DNA for the CDR3: TGTGCCAGCAGCGATTTGATGCAGGCGAACACTGAAGCTTTCTTT.

V is TRBV28 and J is TRBJ1-1, with D hard to call. Per germline, CDR1 MDHEN and CDR2 SYDVKM. Trimming cost V 2 bases and J 11 bases, with 12 bases left between them. The CDR3 totals 12 residues. This CDR3 reads CASSLNERGAFF. CDR3 in DNA: TGTGCCAGCAGTTTAAACGAAAGAGGCGCTTTCTTT. The full variable domain, its missing parts supplied by reference TRBV28 and TRBJ1-1, is DVKVTQSSRYLVKRTGEKVFLECVQDMDHENMFWYRQDPGLGLRLIYFSYDVKMKEKGDIPEGYSVSREKKERFSLILESASTNQTSMYLCASSLNERGAFFGQGTRLTVV.

This clone was picked up one time. The CDR3 region has the DNA TGTGCCAGCAACCAACAGGGGGATAGCACAGATACGCAGTATTTT. Residues: CASNQQGDSTDTQYF. The rearrangement links TRBV7-9 to TRBJ2-3, with TRBD1 identical over 8 bases. Germline assignment: CDR1 SEHNR and CDR2 FQNEAQ (reference sequence). This CDR3 has 15 amino acids. V shed 7 bases and J 0 bases; nucleotides not matched to a gene: 6.

The gene calls are TRBV2 and TRBJ2-3; unclear D gene. The CDR3 loop spans 12 amino acids. In germline, CDR1 is SNHLY, CDR2 FYNNEI. Trimming stripped 6 bases from V and 5 bases from J, with 9 bases between. The DNA of the CDR3 is TGTGCCAGCAGCCAGGACCGAGATACGCAGTATTTT. Its protein is CASSQDRDTQYF.

V usage is TRBV12-3 or TRBV12-4 and J usage is TRBJ2-1, with D tentatively TRBD2 (6 bases). The CDR3 has 13 amino acids. Trimming took off 5 bases at V and 8 bases at J, with 13 bases between the two ends. This chain's CDR3 is CASSRRERDEQFF. Written as DNA, the CDR3 is TGTGCCAGCAGTCGGCGGGAACGAGATGAGCAGTTCTTC.